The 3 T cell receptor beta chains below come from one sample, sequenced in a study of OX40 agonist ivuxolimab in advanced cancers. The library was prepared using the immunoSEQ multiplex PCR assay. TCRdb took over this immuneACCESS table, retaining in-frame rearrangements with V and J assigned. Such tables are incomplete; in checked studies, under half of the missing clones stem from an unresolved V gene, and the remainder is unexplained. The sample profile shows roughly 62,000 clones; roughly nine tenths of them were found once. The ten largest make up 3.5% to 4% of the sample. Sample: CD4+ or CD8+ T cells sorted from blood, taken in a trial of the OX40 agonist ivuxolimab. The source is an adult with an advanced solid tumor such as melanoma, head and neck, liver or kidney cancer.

The CDR3 protein is CASSEFLPGLAGGPADTQYF. The CDR3 DNA sequence: TGTGCCAGCAGTGAATTTCTACCGGGACTAGCGGGAGGGCCAGCAGATACGCAGTATTTT. This chain uses TRBV6-1 with TRBJ2-3; 16 bases line up with TRBD2. This CDR3 region has 20 residues. With V trimmed by 2 bases and J by 4 bases, 12 bases remained unmatched. Germline CDR1 MNHNS, CDR2 SASEGT.

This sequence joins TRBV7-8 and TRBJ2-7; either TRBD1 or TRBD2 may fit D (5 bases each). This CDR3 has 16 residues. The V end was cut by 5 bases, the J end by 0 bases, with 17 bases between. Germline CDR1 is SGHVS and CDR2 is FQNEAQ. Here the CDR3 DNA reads TGTGCCAGCAGCGCACAATACCGGGACGACTCCTACGAGCAGTACTTC. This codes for CASSAQYRDDSYEQYF.

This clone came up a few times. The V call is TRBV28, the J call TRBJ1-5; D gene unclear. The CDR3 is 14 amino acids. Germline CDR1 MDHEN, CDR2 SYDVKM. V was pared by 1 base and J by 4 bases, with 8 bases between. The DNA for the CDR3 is TGTGCCAGCAGTTTATTCCGGCTAAATCAGCCCCAGCATTTT. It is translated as CASSLFRLNQPQHF.